The present entry profiles one T cell receptor beta chain with its context. Its antigen remains unknown. This sample was included in a study of CD8+ T cells in alopecia areata. RNA, once extracted, was reverse transcribed into cDNA for use as the sequencing template. The data were produced by immunoSEQ multiplex PCR, yet TCRdb's version contains in-frame clones alone and is incomplete. The sample lists about 250,000 clones, 65% to 70% occurring once. Whole-study findings and limits: Lesional scalp, especially alopecia totalis/universalis, showed higher clonality than normal scalp. Unlike in mice, where it was clearer, TCR sharing across patients was less clear, possibly HLA-related.

Germline V CDR1 and CDR2: GTSNPN, SVGIG (reference sequence). The CDR3 covers 14 residues. V was cut by 4 bases and J by 0 bases, with 7 bases left in between. Collected material from alopecia areata patients comprised lesional scalp punch biopsies and peripheral blood. PBMCs yielded sorted CD4+ and CD8+ T cells. V is TRBV30 and J is TRBJ1-6; D unresolved. The origin of this receptor is a human donor with alopecia areata. This material consisted of CD4+ T cells sorted from blood, taken at week 0. The DNA for the CDR3 is TGTGCCTGGATGGGCGGCTCCTATAATTCACCCCTCCACTTT. Translating gives CAWMGGSYNSPLHF.